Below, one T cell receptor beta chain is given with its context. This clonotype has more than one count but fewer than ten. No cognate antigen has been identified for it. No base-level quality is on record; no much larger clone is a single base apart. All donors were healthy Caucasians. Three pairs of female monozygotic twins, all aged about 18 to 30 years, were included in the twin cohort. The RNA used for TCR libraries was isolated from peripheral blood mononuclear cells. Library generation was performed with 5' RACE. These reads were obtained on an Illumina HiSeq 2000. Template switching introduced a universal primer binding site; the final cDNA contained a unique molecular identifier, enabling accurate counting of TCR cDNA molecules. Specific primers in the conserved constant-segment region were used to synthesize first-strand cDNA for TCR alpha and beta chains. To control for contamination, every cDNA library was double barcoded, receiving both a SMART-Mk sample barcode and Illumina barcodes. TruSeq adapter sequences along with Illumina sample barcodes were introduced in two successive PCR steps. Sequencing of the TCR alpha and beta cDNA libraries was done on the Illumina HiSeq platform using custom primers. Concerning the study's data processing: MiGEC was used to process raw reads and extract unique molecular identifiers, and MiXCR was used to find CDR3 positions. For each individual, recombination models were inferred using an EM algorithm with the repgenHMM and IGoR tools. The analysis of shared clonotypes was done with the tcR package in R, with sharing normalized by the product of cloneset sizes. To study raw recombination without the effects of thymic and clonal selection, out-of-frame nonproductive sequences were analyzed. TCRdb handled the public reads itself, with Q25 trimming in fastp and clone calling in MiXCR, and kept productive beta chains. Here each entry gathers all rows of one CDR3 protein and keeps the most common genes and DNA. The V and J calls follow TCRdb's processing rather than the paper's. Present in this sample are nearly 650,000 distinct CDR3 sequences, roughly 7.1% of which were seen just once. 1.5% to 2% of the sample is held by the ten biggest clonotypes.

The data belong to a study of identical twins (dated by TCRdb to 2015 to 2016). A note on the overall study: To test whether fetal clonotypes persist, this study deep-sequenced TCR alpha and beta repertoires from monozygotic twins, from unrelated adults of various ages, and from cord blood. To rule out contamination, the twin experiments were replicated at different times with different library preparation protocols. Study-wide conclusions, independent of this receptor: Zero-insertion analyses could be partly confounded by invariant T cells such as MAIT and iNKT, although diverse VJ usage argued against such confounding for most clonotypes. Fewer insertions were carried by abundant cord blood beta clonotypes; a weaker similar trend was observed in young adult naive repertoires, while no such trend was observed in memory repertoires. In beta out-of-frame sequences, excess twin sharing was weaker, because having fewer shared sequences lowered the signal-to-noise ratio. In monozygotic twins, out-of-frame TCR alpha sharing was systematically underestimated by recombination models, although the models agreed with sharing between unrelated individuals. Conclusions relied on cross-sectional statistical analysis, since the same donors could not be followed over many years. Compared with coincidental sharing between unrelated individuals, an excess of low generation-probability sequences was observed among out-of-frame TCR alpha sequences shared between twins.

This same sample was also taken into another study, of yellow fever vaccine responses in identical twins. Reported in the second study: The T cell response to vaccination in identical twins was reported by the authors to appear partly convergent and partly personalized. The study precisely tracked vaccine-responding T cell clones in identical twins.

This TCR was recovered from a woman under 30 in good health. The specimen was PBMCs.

The CDR3 protein is CASSLVQGKGSEAFF. DNA sequence: TGTGCCAGCAGCTTAGTTCAGGGAAAGGGGTCTGAAGCTTTCTTT. The chain links TRBV11-2 with TRBJ1-1; a weak D assignment points to TRBD1 (5 bases agree). From the cysteine up to the phenylalanine, the CDR3 has a length of 15 residues. Only CDR3 DNA is held: 45 bases, read in frame from base 1. Taken from the germline V gene, the CDR1 and CDR2 loops are SGHAT and FQNNGV. The junction carries 15 bases between V and J, which are trimmed by 1 base and 6 bases respectively.